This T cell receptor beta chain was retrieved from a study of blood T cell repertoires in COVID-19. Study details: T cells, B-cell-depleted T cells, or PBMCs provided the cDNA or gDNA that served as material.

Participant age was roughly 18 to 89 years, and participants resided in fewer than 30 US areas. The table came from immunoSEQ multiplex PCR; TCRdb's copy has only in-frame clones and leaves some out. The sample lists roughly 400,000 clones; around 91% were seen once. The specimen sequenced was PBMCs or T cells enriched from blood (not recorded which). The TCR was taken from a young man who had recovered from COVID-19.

The CDR3 is CASSLVGLAGTEAFF. In DNA form, the CDR3 reads TGCGCCAGCAGCTTGGTGGGGTTGGCGGGCACTGAAGCTTTCTTT. This rearrangement joins TRBV5-1 to TRBJ1-1; no clear D gene. The CDR3 consists of 15 residues. Deletions cut 0 bases from V and 4 bases from J, with 13 bases between. The V gene's germline CDR1 is SGHRS and CDR2 YFSETQ.